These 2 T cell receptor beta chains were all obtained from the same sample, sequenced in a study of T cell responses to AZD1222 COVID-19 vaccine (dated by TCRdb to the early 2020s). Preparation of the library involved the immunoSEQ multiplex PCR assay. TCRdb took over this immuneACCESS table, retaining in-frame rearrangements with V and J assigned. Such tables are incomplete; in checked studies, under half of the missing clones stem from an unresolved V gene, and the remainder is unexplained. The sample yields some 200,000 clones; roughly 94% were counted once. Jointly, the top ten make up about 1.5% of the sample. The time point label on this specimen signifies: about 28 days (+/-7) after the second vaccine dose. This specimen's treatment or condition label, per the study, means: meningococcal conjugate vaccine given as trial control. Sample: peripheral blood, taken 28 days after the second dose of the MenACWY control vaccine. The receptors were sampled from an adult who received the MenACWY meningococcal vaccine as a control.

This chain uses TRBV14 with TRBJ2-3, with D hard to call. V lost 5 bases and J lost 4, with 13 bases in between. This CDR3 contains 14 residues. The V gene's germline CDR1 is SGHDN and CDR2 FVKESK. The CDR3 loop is CASSAFSRADTQYF. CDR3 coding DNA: TGTGCCAGCAGCGCCTTCTCTAGGGCAGATACGCAGTATTTT.

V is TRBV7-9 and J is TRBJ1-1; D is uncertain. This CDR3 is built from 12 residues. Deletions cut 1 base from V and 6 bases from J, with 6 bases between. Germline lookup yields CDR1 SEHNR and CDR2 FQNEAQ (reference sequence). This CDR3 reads CASSLGTAEAFF. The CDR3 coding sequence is TGTGCCAGCAGCTTAGGGACGGCTGAAGCTTTCTTT.